A single T cell receptor (beta chain) is shown here with its context. The data are from a study of blood T cell repertoires in COVID-19. The wider study: Specimens from acute and convalescent COVID-19 originated in the United States, Italy and Spain.

Germline V lookup: CDR1 SGHTA, CDR2 FQGNSA. The ends lost 1 base at V and 5 bases at J; junction bases unmatched: 7. The CDR3 is 16 amino acids. Per the original data handling: It was from reference gene primer amplification that nucleated cell counts were estimated. Assay used: immunoSEQ multiplex PCR; TCRdb lists only in-frame clones, some missing. V and J calls and clone size are given by that table; D and trimming were obtained from the DNA. The data hold hundreds of thousands of clones, with under 90% observed a single time. This sequence was found in a woman older than 75 with active or convalescent COVID-19. The J gene is TRBJ2-5, the V gene TRBV7-2; TRBD2 matches at 10 bases. Source material: peripheral blood. In DNA form, the CDR3 reads TGTGCCAGCAGCTTAGGAGCGGGGGGGAATGGGGAGACCCAGTACTTC. This translates into CASSLGAGGNGETQYF.